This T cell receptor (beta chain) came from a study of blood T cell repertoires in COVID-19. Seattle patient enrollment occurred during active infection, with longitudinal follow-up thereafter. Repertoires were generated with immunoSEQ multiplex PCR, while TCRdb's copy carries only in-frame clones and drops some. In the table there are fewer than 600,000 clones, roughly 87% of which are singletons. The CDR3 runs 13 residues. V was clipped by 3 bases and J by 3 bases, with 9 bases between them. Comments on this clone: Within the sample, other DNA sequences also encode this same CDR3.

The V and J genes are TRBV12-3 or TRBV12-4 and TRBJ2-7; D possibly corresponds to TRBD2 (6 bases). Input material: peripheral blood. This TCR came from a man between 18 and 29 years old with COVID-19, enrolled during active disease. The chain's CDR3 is CASSLRGSYEQYF. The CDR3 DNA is TGTGCCAGCAGTTTGCGGGGTAGCTACGAGCAGTACTTC.